What follows describes a single T cell receptor (beta chain). The sample comes from a study of chemoradiotherapy in HPV16-positive cancers. The CDR3 length is 16 residues. Trimming removed 0 bases at V and 2 bases at J, with 14 bases between. Germline assignment: CDR1 SGDLS and CDR2 YYNGEE. Sequenced by immunoSEQ multiplex PCR; TCRdb stores in-frame clones only, minus some. The sample consists of 10,000 to 14,000 clones, about nine tenths of them appearing once. The V call is TRBV9, the J call TRBJ1-2; D gene unclear. The sample in question was blood, obtained from a patient who underwent chemoradiotherapy. This clonotype originated in a human donor with HPV-associated anogenital cancer. Written as DNA, the CDR3 is TGTGCCAGCAGCGTAGTTTCGCGGCAGGCCAACTATGGCTACACCTTC. Translating it yields CASSVVSRQANYGYTF.